This TCR beta chain was retrieved from a study of T cell clonality in common variable immunodeficiency. Most patients and controls had Caucasian heritage. This clone was detected many times. What it recognizes is unknown. Regarding the study as a whole: Reportedly, TCR beta sequences from common variable immunodeficiency showed fewer deletions and N-nucleotide insertions.

The repertoire was sequenced with immunoSEQ multiplex PCR; TCRdb's copy has only in-frame clones and lacks some. The record shows 40,000 to 55,000 clones for this sample, with no singletons present. This clonotype originated in a person aged 18 to 75 in good health. Sequenced: peripheral blood mononuclear cells.

The CDR3 region is CASSSSPLAGGLNDYTF. The sequenced CDR3 bases are TGCGCCAGCAGCTCCTCCCCCCTAGCGGGGGGACTGAATGAC. The rearrangement joins TRBV5-1 to TRBJ1-2; tentatively, D is TRBD1 (5 bases). With the read ending 3 residues before the CDR3 end, the germline J gene is used to fill in that end. CDR1 SGHRS and CDR2 YFSETQ come from the germline V gene. The CDR3 consists of 17 residues.